This T cell receptor (beta chain) was found in a study of shared clonotypes between healthy human individuals. The study, taken as a whole, reports: Only blood was sampled; tissue repertoires likely differ.

Around 90 million PBMCs supplied genomic DNA for unsorted samples. The authors ran the assay at deep level. Each subset's genomic DNA was split evenly across several immunoSEQ plates. Sequenced by immunoSEQ multiplex PCR; TCRdb stores in-frame clones only, minus some. The sample includes around 500,000 clones, roughly 78% of them seen just once. With regard to this clone: Its matching antigen is unknown.

The CDR3 length is 14 residues. V lost 2 bases to trimming and J lost 4 bases, with 11 bases between them. Germline-derived CDR1 and CDR2 are SGHVS and FQNEAQ. Sequenced: PBMCs. This clonotype was sampled from a woman in her thirties or forties in good health. Some clones in this sample may be carry-over from other donors' samples. The chain combines TRBV7-8 with TRBJ1-1; the D gene is possibly TRBD1 (6 bases). The CDR3 DNA sequence: TGTGCCAGCAGCTTACCGGGGGCGGTCACTGAAGCTTTCTTT. Translating gives CASSLPGAVTEAFF.